Each of the 5 T cell receptor beta chains below was sequenced from the same sample in a study of cytomegalovirus exposure and HLA in healthy donors. Amplification used 60 Vbeta primers and 13 Jbeta primers. Some clones are missing from TCRdb's copy, which holds only in-frame ones; the method was immunoSEQ multiplex PCR. The top ten hold 0.098% of the sample, which has 150,000 to 250,000 clones, 82% seen once. The sequencing sample was made of PBMCs. These receptor sequences come from a boy between 2 and 10 years old in good health and CMV-seronegative.

CDR3 DNA sequence: TGTGCCAGCAGCTTTTCCCCGGTTGGCTACACCTTC. Protein sequence: CASSFSPVGYTF. The V gene is TRBV7-2, the J gene TRBJ1-2; no firm D call. The germline V gene has CDR1 SGHTA and CDR2 FQGNSA. V lost 3 bases to trimming and J lost 7 bases, with 9 bases between them. The CDR3 is made up of 12 amino acids.

V gene TRBV30 combines with J gene TRBJ1-4; 10 bases match TRBD1. Germline V gene sequence: CDR1 GTSNPN, CDR2 SVGIG (reference sequence). The CDR3 extends over 15 amino acids. After removal of 4 bases from V and 10 bases from J, the junction contained 12 bases not matched to a gene. In nucleotides, the CDR3 is TGTGCCTGGACCGACAGGGGGCCCGCCGCGGGAAAACTGTTTTTT. Translating gives CAWTDRGPAAGKLFF. Together with reference TRBV30 and TRBJ1-4, the CDR3 gives the full variable domain: SQTIHQWPATLVQPVGSPLSLECTVEGTSNPNLYWYRQAAGRGLQLLFYSVGIGQISSEVPQNLSASRPQDRQFILSSKKLLLSDSGFYLCAWTDRGPAAGKLFFGSGTQLSVL.

The chain employs TRBV5-1 and TRBJ1-2, with TRBD1 matching 7 bases. J lost 7 bases, V lost 2 bases, and 5 bases had no gene match. The germline CDR1 and CDR2 sequences are SGHRS and YFSETQ. CDR3 length: 13 amino acids. CDR3 bases: TGCGCCAGCAGCTTCGACAGGGAGGCTGGCTACACCTTC. Protein: CASSFDREAGYTF.

The chain recombines TRBV4-2 with TRBJ1-1, with 12 bases identical to TRBD1. The CDR3 covers 17 residues. Germline V gives CDR1 LGHNA, CDR2 YNFKEQ. The V gene end was trimmed by 2 bases and the J gene end by 4 bases; junction bases not matched to a gene: 8. As DNA, the CDR3 is TGTGCCAGCAGCCAACTAGGGACAGGGGGCGCCGTCACTGAAGCTTTCTTT. Protein: CASSQLGTGGAVTEAFF.

The chain uses TRBV7-3 and TRBJ2-1; tentative D call: TRBD2 (7 bases). V shed 1 base and J shed 7 bases, with 14 bases lying between them. Germline assignment: CDR1 SGHTA and CDR2 FQGTGA. This CDR3 contains 15 residues. The DNA of the CDR3 is TGTGCCAGCAGCTTAAAAGGGGGGGGCCAGAATGAGCAGTTCTTC. Residues: CASSLKGGGQNEQFF.